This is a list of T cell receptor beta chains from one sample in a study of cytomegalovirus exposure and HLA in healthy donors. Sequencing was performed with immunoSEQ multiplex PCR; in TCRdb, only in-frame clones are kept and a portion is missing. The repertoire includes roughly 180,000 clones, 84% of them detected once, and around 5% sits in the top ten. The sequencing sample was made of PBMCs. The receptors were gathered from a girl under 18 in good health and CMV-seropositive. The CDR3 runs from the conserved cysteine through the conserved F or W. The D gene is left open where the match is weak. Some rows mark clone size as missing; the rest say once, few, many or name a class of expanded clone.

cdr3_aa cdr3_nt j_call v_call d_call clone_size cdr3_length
CASSWGGAPQETQYF TGTGCCAGCAGCTGGGGGGGGGCACCCCAAGAGACCCAGTACTTC TRBJ2-5 TRBV6-6 NA NA 15
CASGIQGYGYTF TGCGCCAGCGGGATACAGGGGTACGGCTACACCTTC TRBJ1-2 TRBV5-1 TRBD1 once 12
CASSDHWDRDEQYF TGTGCCAGCAGTGACCATTGGGACAGGGATGAGCAGTACTTC TRBJ2-7 TRBV6-1 TRBD1 NA 14
CAISESGGNNEQFF TGTGCCATCAGTGAGTCCGGGGGGAACAATGAGCAGTTCTTC TRBJ2-1 TRBV10-3 TRBD2 NA 14
CASSKDRQNSPLHF TGTGCCAGCTCAAAAGACAGACAAAATTCACCCCTCCACTTT TRBJ1-6 TRBV18 NA NA 14
CASSLWQGSDEQYF TGCGCCAGCAGCTTGTGGCAGGGGAGCGACGAGCAGTACTTC TRBJ2-7 TRBV5-1 NA NA 14
CASSPWGQGAEEQYF TGTGCCAGCAGTCCTTGGGGACAGGGGGCGGAGGAGCAGTACTTC TRBJ2-7 TRBV7-9 TRBD1 NA 15
CASSLGGAGNTIYF TGTGCCAGCAGCTTAGGGGGAGCTGGAAACACCATATATTTT TRBJ1-3 TRBV11-2 NA once 14
CASSAHSRGIATNEKLFF TGTGCCAGCAGCGCCCACTCCAGGGGAATTGCAACTAATGAAAAACTGTTTTTT TRBJ1-4 TRBV7-2 NA NA 18
CASSQGLAGPTDTQYF TGTGCCAGCAGCCAAGGACTAGCGGGACCAACAGATACGCAGTATTTT TRBJ2-3 TRBV14 TRBD2 NA 16
CSVGRGAREKLFF TGCAGCGTTGGGCGGGGGGCGCGTGAAAAACTGTTTTTT TRBJ1-4 TRBV29-1 NA NA 13
CASSVETGSTNEKLFF TGTGCCAGCAGCGTAGAAACAGGGTCAACTAATGAAAAACTGTTTTTT TRBJ1-4 TRBV9 NA NA 16
CASSRTATNEKLFF TGCGCCAGCAGCCGGACAGCAACTAATGAAAAACTGTTTTTT TRBJ1-4 TRBV5-1 NA once 14
CASSPGDMNTEAFF TGTGCCAGCAGTCCAGGGGACATGAACACTGAAGCTTTCTTT TRBJ1-1 TRBV6-6 NA NA 14
CASSLQGQNTEAFF TGTGCCAGCTCACTGCAGGGACAGAACACTGAAGCTTTCTTT TRBJ1-1 TRBV18 NA NA 14
CASSEGKIWPQHF TGTGCCAGCAGTGAGGGCAAGATCTGGCCCCAGCATTTT TRBJ1-5 TRBV6-5 NA NA 13
CARHAPYNEQFF TGTGCCAGACACGCTCCTTACAATGAGCAGTTCTTC TRBJ2-1 TRBV19 NA NA 12